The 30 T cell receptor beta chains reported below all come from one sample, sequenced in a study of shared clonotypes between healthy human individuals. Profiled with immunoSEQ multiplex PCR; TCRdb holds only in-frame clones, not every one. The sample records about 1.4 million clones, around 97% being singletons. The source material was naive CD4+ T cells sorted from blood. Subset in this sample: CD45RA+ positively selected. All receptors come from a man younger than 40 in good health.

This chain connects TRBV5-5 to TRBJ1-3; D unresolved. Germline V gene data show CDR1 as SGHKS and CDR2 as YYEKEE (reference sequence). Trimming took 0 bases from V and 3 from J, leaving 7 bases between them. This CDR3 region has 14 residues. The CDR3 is CASSLGPDGNTIYF. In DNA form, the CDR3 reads TGTGCCAGCAGCTTGGGGCCGGATGGAAACACCATATATTTT.

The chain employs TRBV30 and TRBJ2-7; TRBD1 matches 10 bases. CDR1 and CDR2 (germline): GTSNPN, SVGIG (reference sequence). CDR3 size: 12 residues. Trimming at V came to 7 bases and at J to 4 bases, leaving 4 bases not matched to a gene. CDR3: CASGTGVYEQYF. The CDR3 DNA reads TGTGCCTCCGGGACAGGGGTATACGAGCAGTACTTC.

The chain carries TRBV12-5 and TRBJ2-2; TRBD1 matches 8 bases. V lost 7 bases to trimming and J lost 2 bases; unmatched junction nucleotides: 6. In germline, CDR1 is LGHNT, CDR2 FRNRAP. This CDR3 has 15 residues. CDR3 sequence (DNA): TGTGCTAGTGCTCAGGACAGGGTAAACACCGGGGAGCTGTTTTTT. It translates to CASAQDRVNTGELFF.

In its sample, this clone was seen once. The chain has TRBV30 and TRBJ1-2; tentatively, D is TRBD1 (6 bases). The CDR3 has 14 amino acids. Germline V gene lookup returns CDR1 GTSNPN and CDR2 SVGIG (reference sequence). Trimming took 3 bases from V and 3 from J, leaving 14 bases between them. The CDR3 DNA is TGTGCCTGGAGACGGGAGTGGGGGCACTATGGCTACACCTTC. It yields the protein CAWRREWGHYGYTF.

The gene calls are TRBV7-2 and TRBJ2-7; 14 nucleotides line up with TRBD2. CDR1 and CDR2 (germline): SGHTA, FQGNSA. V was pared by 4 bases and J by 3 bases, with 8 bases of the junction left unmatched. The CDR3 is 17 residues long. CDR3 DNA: TGTGCCAGCAGCTCGGGGGGACTAGCGGGAGAACTCTACGAGCAGTACTTC. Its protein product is CASSSGGLAGELYEQYF.

The chain's CDR3 is CASSYSTGGMFEQYF. CDR3 DNA: TGTGCCAGCAGTTACTCGACAGGGGGTATGTTCGAGCAGTACTTC. This chain joins TRBV6-6 and TRBJ2-7; 9 positions agree with TRBD1. J lost 6 bases, V lost 0 bases, and 6 bases had no gene match. This CDR3 spans 15 amino acids. Germline CDR1 is MNHNY and CDR2 is SVGAGI (reference sequence).

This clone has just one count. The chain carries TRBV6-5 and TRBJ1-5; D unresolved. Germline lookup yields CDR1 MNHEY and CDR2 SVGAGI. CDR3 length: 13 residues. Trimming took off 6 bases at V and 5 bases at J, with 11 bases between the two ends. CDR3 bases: TGTGCCAGCAGGGTAGGGTGGGATCAGCCCCAGCATTTT. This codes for CASRVGWDQPQHF.

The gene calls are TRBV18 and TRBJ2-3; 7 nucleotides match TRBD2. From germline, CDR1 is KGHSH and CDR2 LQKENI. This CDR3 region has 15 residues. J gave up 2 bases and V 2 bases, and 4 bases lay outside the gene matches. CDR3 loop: CASSPLSGATDTQYF. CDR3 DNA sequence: TGTGCCAGCTCACCATTGAGCGGGGCCACAGATACGCAGTATTTT.

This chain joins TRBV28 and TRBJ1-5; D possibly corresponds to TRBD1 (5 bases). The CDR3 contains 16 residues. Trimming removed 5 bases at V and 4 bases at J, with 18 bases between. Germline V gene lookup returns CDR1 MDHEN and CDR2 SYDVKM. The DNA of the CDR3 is TGTGCCAGCAGTCTAGGCGGGGGGATGGGGAATCAGCCCCAGCATTTT. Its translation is CASSLGGGMGNQPQHF.

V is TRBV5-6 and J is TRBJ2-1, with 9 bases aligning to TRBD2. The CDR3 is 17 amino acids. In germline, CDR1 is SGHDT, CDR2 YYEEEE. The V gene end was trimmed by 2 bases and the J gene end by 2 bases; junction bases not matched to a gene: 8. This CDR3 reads CASSLFSGSPPYNEQFF. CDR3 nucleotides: TGTGCCAGCAGCTTATTTAGCGGGAGCCCCCCCTACAATGAGCAGTTCTTC.

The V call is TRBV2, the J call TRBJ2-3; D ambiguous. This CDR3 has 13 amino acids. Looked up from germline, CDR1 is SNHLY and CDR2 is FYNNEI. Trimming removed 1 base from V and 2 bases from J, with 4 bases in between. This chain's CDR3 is CASSEVSTDTQYF. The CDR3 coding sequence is TGTGCCAGCAGTGAAGTGTCCACAGATACGCAGTATTTT.

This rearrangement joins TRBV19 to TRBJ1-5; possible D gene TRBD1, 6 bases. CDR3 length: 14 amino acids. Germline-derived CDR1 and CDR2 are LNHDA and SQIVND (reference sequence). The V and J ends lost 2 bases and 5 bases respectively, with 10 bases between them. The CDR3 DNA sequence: TGTGCCAGTAGTATAACAGGGAGAGATCAGCCCCAGCATTTT. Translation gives CASSITGRDQPQHF. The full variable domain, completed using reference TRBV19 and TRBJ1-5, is DGGITQSPKYLFRKEGQNVTLSCEQNLNHDAMYWYRQDPGQGLRLIYYSQIVNDFQKGDIAEGYSVSREKKESFPLTVTSAQKNPTAFYLCASSITGRDQPQHFGDGTRLSIL.

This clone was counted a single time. The DNA for the CDR3 is TGTGCCACCAGCGTAGGGGTTTCCCTTTCCACAGATACGCAGTATTTT. Protein: CATSVGVSLSTDTQYF. The genes are TRBV15 and TRBJ2-3, with D perhaps TRBD1 (5 bases). Per the germline V gene, CDR1 is LNHNV and CDR2 is YYDKDF (reference sequence). V lost 5 bases and J 2 bases, leaving 17 bases between the germline ends. This CDR3 has 16 amino acids.

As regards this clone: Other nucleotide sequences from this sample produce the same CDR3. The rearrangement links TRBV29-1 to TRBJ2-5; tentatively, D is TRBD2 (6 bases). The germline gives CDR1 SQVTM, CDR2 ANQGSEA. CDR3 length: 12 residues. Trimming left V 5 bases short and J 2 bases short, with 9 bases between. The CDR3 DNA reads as TGCAGCGTTACCGGGGGACAAGAGACCCAGTACTTC. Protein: CSVTGGQETQYF. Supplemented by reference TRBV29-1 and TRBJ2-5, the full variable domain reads SAVISQKPSRDICQRGTSLTIQCQVDSQVTMMFWYRQQPGQSLTLIATANQGSEATYESGFVIDKFPISRPNLTFSTLTVSNMSPEDSSIYLCSVTGGQETQYFGPGTRLLVL.

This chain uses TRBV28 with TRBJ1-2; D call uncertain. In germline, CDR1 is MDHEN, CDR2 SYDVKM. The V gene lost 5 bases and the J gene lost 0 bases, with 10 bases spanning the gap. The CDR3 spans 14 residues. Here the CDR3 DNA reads TGTGCCAGCAGTCCGTCAATAGCTAACTATGGCTACACCTTC. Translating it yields CASSPSIANYGYTF.

The CDR3: CASRDSRKPSYNEQFF. In nucleotides, the CDR3 is TGTGCCAGCCGGGACAGTCGAAAACCCTCCTACAATGAGCAGTTCTTC. The rearrangement joins TRBV27 to TRBJ2-1; 7 bases align to TRBD1. From germline, CDR1 is MNHEY and CDR2 SMNVEV (reference sequence). This CDR3 contains 16 residues. The trim removed 8 bases at V and 0 bases at J, leaving 10 bases unmatched.

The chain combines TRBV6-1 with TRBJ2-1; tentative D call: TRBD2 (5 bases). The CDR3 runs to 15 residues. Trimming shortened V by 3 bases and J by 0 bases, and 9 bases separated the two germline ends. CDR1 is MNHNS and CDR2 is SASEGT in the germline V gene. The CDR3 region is CASSEKRSSYNEQFF. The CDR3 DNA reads TGTGCCAGCAGTGAGAAGCGGAGCTCCTACAATGAGCAGTTCTTC.

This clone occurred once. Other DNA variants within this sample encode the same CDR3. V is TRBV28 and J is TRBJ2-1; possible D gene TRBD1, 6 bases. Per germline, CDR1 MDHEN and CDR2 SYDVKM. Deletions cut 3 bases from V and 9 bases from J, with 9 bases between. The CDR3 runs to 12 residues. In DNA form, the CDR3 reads TGTGCCAGCAGTTTCGTCAGGGGTGAGCAGTTCTTC. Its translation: CASSFVRGEQFF.

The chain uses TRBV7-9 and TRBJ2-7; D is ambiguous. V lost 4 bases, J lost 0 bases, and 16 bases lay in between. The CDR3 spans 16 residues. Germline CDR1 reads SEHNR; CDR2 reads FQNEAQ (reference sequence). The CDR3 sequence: CASSYYRVQSSYEQYF. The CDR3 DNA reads TGTGCCAGCAGCTACTACAGAGTCCAGAGCTCCTACGAGCAGTACTTC.

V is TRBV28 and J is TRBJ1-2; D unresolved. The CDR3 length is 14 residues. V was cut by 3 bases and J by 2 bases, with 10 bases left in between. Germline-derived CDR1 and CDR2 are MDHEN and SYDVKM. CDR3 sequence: CASSLSWRNYGYTF. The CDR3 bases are TGTGCCAGCAGTTTGAGTTGGAGAAACTATGGCTACACCTTC.

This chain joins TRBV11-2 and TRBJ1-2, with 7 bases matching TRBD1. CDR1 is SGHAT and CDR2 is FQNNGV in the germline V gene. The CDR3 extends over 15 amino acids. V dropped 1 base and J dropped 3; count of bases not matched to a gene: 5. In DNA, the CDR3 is TGTGCCAGCAGCTTAGGGACAGGAACGGACTATGGCTACACCTTC. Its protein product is CASSLGTGTDYGYTF.

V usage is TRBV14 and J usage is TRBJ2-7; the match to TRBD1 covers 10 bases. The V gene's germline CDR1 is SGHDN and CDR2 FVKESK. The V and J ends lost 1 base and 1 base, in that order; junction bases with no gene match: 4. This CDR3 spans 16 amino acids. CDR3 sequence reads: CASSQAGQGRSYEQYF. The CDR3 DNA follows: TGTGCCAGCAGCCAAGCGGGACAGGGGCGATCCTACGAGCAGTACTTC. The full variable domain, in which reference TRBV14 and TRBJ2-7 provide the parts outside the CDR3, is EAGVTQFPSHSVIEKGQTVTLRCDPISGHDNLYWYRRVMGKEIKFLLHFVKESKQDESGMPNNRFLAERTGGTYSTLKVQPAELEDSGVYFCASSQAGQGRSYEQYFGPGTRLTVT.

This CDR3 is CASSPGWAVFGIQYF. The CDR3 DNA follows: TGTGCCAGCAGCCCCGGGTGGGCCGTGTTCGGCATTCAGTACTTC. The chain has TRBV14 and TRBJ2-4; D remains unclear. The length of the CDR3 is 15 residues. Germline V gene lookup returns CDR1 SGHDN and CDR2 FVKESK. With 4 bases removed from V and 9 bases from J, the gap between germline ends came to 19 bases. The entire variable domain, with the rest obtained from reference TRBV14 and TRBJ2-4, is as follows: EAGVTQFPSHSVIEKGQTVTLRCDPISGHDNLYWYRRVMGKEIKFLLHFVKESKQDESGMPNNRFLAERTGGTYSTLKVQPAELEDSGVYFCASSPGWAVFGIQYFGAGTRLSVL.

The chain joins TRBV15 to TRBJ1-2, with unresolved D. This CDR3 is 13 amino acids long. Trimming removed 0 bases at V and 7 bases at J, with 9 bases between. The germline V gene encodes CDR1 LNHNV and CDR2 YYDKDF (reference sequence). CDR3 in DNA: TGTGCCACCAGCAGAGACGGTCCCGCTGGCTACACCTTC. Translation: CATSRDGPAGYTF.

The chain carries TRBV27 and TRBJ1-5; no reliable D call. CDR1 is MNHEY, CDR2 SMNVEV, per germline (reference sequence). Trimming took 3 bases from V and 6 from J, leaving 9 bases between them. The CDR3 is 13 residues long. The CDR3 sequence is CASSFTPGQPQHF. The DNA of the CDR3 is TGTGCCAGCAGTTTCACCCCGGGTCAGCCCCAGCATTTT.

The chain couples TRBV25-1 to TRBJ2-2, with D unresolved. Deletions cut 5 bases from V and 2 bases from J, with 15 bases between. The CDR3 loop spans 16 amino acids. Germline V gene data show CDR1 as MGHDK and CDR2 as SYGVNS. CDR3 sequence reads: CASSPPFRLNTGELFF. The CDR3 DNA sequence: TGTGCCAGCAGTCCTCCCTTCCGCCTAAACACCGGGGAGCTGTTTTTT. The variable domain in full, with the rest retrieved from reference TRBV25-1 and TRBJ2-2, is EADIYQTPRYLVIGTGKKITLECSQTMGHDKMYWYQQDPGMELHLIHYSYGVNSTEKGDLSSESTVSRIRTEHFPLTLESARPSHTSQYLCASSPPFRLNTGELFFGEGSRLTVL.

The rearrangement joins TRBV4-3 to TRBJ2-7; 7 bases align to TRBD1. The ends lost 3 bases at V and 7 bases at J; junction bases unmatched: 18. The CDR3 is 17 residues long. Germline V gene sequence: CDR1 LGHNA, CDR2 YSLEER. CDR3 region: CASSQIPGQKDQMEQYF. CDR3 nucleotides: TGCGCCAGCAGCCAGATTCCGGGACAGAAGGACCAAATGGAGCAGTACTTC.

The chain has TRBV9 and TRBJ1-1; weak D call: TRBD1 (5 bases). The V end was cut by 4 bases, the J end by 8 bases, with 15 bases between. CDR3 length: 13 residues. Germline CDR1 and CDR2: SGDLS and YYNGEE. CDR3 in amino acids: CASSSSGTSEAFF. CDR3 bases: TGTGCCAGCAGCAGTTCCGGGACGTCGGAAGCTTTCTTT.

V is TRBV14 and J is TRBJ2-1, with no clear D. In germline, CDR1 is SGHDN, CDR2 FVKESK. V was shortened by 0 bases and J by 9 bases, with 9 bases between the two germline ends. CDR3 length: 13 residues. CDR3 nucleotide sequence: TGTGCCAGCAGCCAAGAGGCGAGAGTTGAGCAGTTCTTC. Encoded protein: CASSQEARVEQFF.

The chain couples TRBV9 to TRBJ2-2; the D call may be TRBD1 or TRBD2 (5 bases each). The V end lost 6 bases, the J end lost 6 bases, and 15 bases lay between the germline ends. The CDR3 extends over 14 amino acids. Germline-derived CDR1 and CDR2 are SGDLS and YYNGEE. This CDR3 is CASTGHGLPGELFF. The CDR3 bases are TGTGCCAGCACGGGGCATGGGCTACCCGGGGAGCTGTTTTTT.